The clone carrying this T cell receptor (beta chain) came up a few times. Its antigen is not identified. Just one base apart from a much larger clone, this may be a read error. CDR3 length: 13 residues. V dropped 8 bases and J dropped 1; count of bases not matched to a gene: 0. Germline CDR1 reads MGHDK; CDR2 reads SYGVNS. The cDNA had a unique molecular identifier and a template-switch universal primer site. TCRdb itself ran the 5' RACE reads through MiXCR, one entry per CDR3 protein. Among about 530,000 distinct CDR3 sequences listed, approximately 14% were seen once. This specimen belongs to a study of identical twins. Study findings and constraints: Excess sharing between twins was weaker in beta out-of-frame sequences. Cross-sectional statistical analysis was relied on for the conclusions, without the same donors being followed.

Separately, the same data were catalogued under a study of yellow fever vaccine responses in identical twins. As reported in that work: On the reported evidence, twins' vaccine T cell responses seemed partly convergent and partly personalized.

The sample consisted of CD4+ T cells sorted from blood. This TCR derives from a woman under 30 in good health. The chain employs TRBV25-1 and TRBJ2-3, with TRBD2 matching 10 bases. The CDR3 is CASGLAGTDTQYF. CDR3 bases: TGTGCCAGCGGACTAGCGGGCACAGATACGCAGTATTTT.